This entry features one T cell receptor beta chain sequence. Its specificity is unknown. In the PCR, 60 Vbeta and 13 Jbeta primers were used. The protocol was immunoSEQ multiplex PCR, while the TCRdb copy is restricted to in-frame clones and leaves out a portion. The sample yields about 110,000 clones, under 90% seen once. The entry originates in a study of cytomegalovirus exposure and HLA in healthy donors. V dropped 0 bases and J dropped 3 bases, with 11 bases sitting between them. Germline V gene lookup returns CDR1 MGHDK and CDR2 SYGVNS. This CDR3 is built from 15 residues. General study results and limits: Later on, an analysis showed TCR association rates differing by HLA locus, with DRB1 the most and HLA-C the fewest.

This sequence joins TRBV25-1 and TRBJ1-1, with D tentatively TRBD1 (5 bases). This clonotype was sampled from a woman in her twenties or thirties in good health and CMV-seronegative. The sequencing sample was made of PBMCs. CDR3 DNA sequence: TGTGCCAGCAGTGAATACGCCGGGGGGGACACTGAAGCTTTCTTT. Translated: CASSEYAGGDTEAFF.